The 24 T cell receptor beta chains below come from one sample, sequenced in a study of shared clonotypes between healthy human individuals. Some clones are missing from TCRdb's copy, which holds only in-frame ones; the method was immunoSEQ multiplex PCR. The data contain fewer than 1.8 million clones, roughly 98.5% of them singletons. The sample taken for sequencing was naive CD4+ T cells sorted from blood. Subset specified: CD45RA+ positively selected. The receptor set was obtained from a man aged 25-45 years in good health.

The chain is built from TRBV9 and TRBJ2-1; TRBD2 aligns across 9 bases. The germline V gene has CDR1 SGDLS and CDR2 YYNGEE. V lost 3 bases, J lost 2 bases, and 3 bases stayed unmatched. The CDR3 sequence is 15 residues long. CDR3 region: CASSGAGGPYNEQFF. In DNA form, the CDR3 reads TGTGCCAGCAGCGGAGCGGGAGGCCCCTACAATGAGCAGTTCTTC. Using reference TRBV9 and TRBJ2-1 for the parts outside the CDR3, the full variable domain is DSGVTQTPKHLITATGQRVTLRCSPRSGDLSVYWYQQSLDQGLQFLIQYYNGEERAKGNILERFSAQQFPDLHSELNLSSLELGDSALYFCASSGAGGPYNEQFFGPGTRLTVL.

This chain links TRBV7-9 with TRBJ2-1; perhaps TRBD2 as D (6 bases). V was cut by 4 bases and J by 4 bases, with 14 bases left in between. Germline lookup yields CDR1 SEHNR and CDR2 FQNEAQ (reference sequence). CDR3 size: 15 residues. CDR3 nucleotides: TGTGCCAGCAGCTCAGAGCGGGTCTGGTACAATGAGCAGTTCTTC. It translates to CASSSERVWYNEQFF.

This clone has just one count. As DNA, the CDR3 is TGCGCCAGCAGAGCGGAGCACACGGGCTCCTACAATGAGCAGTTCTTC. This gives the protein CASRAEHTGSYNEQFF. V usage is TRBV4-3 and J usage is TRBJ2-1; D perhaps matches TRBD2 (5 bases). CDR1 is LGHNA and CDR2 is YSLEER in the germline V gene. Trimming stripped 6 bases from V and 0 bases from J, with 15 bases between. The length of the CDR3 is 16 residues.

In DNA, the CDR3 is TGTGCCAGCAGCTTAGTCAGCCGCACAGATACGCAGTATTTT. Protein sequence: CASSLVSRTDTQYF. This sequence joins TRBV7-8 and TRBJ2-3; no definite D call. The CDR3 consists of 14 residues. The germline V and J ends were trimmed by 1 base and 1 base, with 6 bases remaining between them. CDR1 SGHVS and CDR2 FQNEAQ come from the germline V gene.

The CDR3 sequence: CASRTTGGRSPTYEQYF. The CDR3 DNA reads TGTGCCAGCAGGACCACCGGGGGTAGGAGCCCCACCTACGAGCAGTACTTC. J is TRBJ2-7 and V is TRBV2, with D possibly being TRBD2 (6 bases). The CDR3 sequence is 17 residues long. V lost 6 bases to trimming and J lost 2 bases, with 23 bases between them. The germline V gene encodes CDR1 SNHLY and CDR2 FYNNEI. The complete variable domain, with remaining parts taken from reference TRBV2 and TRBJ2-7, reads EPEVTQTPSHQVTQMGQEVILRCVPISNHLYFYWYRQILGQKVEFLVSFYNNEISEKSEIFDDQFSVERPDGSNFTLKIRSTKLEDSAMYFCASRTTGGRSPTYEQYFGPGTRLTVT.

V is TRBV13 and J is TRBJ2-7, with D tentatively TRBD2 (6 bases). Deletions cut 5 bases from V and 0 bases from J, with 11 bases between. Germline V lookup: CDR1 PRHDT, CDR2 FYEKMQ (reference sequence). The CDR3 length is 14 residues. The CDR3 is CASSTLGSSYEQYF. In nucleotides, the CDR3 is TGTGCCAGCAGCACCCTCGGGAGCTCCTACGAGCAGTACTTC.

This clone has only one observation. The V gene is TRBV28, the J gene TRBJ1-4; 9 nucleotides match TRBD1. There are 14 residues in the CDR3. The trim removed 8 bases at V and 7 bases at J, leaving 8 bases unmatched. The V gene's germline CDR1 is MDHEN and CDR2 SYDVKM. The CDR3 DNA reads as TGTGCCAGCGGCCTACAGGGGGCGCGTGAAAAACTGTTTTTT. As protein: CASGLQGAREKLFF.

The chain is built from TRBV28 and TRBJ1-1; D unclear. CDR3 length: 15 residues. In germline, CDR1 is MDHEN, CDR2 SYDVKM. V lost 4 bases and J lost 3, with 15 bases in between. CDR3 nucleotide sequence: TGTGCCAGCAGTTACACCACCACTGATTACACTGAAGCTTTCTTT. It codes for CASSYTTTDYTEAFF.

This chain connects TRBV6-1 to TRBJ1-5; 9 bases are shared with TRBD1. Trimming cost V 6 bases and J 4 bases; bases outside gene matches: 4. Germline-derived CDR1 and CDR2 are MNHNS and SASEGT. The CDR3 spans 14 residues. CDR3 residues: CASSADRGNQPQHF. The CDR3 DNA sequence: TGTGCCAGCAGCGCAGACAGGGGGAATCAGCCCCAGCATTTT.

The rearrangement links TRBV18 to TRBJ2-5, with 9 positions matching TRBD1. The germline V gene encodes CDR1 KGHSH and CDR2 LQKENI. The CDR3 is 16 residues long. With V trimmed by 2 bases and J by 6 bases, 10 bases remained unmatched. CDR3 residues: CASSPIEGQGEKTQYF. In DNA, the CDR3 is TGTGCCAGCTCACCAATTGAGGGACAGGGCGAGAAGACCCAGTACTTC. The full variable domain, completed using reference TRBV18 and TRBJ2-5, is NAGVMQNPRHLVRRRGQEARLRCSPMKGHSHVYWYRQLPEEGLKFMVYLQKENIIDESGMPKERFSAEFPKEGPSILRIQQVVRGDSAAYFCASSPIEGQGEKTQYFGPGTRLLVL.

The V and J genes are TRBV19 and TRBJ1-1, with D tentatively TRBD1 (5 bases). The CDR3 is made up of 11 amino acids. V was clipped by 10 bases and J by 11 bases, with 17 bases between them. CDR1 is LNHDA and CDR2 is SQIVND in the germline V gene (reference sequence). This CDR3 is CATKELGEAFF. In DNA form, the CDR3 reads TGTGCCACCAAGGAATTGGGGGAGGCTTTCTTT.

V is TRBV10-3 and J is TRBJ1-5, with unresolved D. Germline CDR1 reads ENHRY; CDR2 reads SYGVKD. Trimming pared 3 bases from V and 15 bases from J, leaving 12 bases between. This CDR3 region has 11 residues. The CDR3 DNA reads TGTGCCATCAGTGAAGGGAGGGAACGGCATTTT. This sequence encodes CAISEGRERHF.

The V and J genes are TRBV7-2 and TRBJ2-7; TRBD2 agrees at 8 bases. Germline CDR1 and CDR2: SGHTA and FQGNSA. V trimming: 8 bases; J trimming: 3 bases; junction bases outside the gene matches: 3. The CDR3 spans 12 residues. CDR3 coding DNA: TGTGCCAGCTCACGGGGGGGCTACGAGCAGTACTTC. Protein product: CASSRGGYEQYF.

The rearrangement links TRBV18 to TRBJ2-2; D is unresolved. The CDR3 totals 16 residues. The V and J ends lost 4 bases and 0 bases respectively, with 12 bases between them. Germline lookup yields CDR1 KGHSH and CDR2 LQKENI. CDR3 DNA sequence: TGTGCCAGCTCACTTGCTCTCGGATCGAACACCGGGGAGCTGTTTTTT. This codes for CASSLALGSNTGELFF.

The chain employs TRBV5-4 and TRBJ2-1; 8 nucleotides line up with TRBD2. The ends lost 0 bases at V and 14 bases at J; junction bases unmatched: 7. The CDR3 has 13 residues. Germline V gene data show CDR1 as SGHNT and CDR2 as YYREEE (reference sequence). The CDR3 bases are TGTGCCAGCAGCTTGGCCGGGGGACTAGTAAAGTTCTTC. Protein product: CASSLAGGLVKFF.

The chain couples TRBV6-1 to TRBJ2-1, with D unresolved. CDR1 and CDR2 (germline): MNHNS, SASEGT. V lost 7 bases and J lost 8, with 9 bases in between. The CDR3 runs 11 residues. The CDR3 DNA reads TGTGCCAGCACCGGAGATCATGAGCAGTTCTTC. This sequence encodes CASTGDHEQFF.

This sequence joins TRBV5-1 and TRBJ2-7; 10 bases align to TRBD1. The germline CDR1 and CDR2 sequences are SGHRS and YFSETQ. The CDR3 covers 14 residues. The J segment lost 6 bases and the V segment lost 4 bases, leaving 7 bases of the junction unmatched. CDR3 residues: CASSGGTGASEQYF. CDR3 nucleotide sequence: TGCGCCAGCAGCGGCGGGACAGGGGCTTCCGAGCAGTACTTC.

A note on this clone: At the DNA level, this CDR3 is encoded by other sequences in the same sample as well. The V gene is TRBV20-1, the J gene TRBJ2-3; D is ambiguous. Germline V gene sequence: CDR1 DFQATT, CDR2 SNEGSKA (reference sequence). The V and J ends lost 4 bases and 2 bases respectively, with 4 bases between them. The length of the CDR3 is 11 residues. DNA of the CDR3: TGCAGTGCTAAGATCACAGATACGCAGTATTTT. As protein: CSAKITDTQYF.

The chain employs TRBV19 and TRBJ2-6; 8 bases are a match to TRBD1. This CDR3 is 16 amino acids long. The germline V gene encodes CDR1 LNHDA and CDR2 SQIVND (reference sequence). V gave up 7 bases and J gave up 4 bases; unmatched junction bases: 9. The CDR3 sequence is CASTLTGGTGANVLTF. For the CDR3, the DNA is TGTGCCAGTACCCTCACAGGGGGTACGGGGGCCAACGTCCTGACTTTC.

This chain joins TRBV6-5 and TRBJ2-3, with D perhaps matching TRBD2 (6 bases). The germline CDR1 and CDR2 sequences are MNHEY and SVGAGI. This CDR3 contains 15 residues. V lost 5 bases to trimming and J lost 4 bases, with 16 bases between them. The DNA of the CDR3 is TGTGCCAGCAGTCTTAGCGGCCCTAGGGCAGATACGCAGTATTTT. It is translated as CASSLSGPRADTQYF.

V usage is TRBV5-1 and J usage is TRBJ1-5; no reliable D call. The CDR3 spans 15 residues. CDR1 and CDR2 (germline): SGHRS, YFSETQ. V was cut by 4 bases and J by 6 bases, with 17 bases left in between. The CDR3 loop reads CASSVQSGEGQPQHF. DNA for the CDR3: TGCGCCAGCAGCGTGCAATCAGGTGAAGGTCAGCCCCAGCATTTT.

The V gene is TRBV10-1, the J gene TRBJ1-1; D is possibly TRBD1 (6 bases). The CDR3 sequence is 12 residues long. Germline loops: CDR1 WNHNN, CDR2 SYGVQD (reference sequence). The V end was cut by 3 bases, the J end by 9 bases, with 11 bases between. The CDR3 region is CASSDGGVQAFF. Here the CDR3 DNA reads TGCGCCAGCAGTGATGGGGGCGTTCAAGCTTTCTTT.

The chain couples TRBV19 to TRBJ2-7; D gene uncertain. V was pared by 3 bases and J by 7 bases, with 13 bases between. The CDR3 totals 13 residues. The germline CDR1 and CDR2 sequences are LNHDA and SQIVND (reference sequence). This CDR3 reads CASSIKYATEQYF. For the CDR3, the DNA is TGTGCCAGTAGTATTAAGTATGCGACTGAGCAGTACTTC.

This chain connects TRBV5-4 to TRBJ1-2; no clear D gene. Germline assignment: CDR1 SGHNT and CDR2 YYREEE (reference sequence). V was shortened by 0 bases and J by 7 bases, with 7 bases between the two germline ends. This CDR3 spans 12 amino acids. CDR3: CASSLAASGYTF. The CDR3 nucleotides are TGTGCCAGCAGCTTGGCAGCAAGTGGCTACACCTTC.